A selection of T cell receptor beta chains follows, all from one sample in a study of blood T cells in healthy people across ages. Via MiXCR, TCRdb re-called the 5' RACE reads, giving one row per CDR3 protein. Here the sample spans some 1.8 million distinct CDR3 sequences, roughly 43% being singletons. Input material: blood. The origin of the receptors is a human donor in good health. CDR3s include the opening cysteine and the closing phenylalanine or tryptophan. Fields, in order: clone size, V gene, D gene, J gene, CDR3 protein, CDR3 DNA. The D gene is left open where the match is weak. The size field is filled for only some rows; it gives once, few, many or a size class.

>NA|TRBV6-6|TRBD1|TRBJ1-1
CASCTGAEAFF
TGTGCCAGCTGTACAGGGGCCGAAGCTTTCTTT
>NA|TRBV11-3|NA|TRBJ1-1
CASSLGEGLLEAFF
TGTGCCAGCAGCCTAGGCGAGGGACTGCTTGAAGCTTTCTTT
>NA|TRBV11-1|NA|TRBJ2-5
CASSRQIQEGETQYF
TGTGCCAGCAGCCGTCAAATACAGGAAGGGGAGACCCAGTACTTC
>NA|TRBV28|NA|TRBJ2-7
CASREARGEQYF
TGTGCCAGCAGAGAGGCCAGGGGCGAGCAGTACTTC
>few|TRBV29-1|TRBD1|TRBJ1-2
CSVLKLLTGSNYGYTF
TGCAGCGTCCTAAAACTACTGACAGGGAGTAACTATGGCTACACCTTC
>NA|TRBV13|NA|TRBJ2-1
CASSLNLFGDNEQFF
TGTGCCAGCAGCTTAAATCTCTTTGGCGACAATGAGCAGTTCTTC
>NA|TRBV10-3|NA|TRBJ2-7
CAISESGRAASSYEQYF
TGTGCCATCAGTGAGTCGGGTAGGGCGGCCAGCTCCTACGAGCAGTACTTC
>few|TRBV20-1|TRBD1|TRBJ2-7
CSALRGGTGVTYEQYF
TGCAGTGCCCTCAGAGGGGGGACAGGGGTAACCTACGAGCAGTACTTC
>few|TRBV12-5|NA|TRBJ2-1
CASGLMPVNEQFF
TGTGCTAGTGGTTTGATGCCAGTCAATGAGCAGTTCTTC
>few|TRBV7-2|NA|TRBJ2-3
CASSLQASGTDTQYF
TGTGCCAGCAGCTTACAGGCTAGCGGCACAGATACGCAGTATTTT
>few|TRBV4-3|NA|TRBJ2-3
CASSQGYRVDTQYF
TGCGCCAGCAGCCAAGGATATAGGGTAGATACGCAGTATTTT
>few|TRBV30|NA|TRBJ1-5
CAVSPGDYSNQPQHF
TGTGCCGTAAGCCCAGGGGACTATAGCAATCAGCCCCAGCATTTT
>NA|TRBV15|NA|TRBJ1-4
CATAPRTGYEKRFF
TGTGCCACGGCCCCCAGAACAGGGTACGAAAAACGGTTTTTT
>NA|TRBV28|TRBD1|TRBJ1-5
CASRGDREESQPQHF
TGTGCCAGCAGAGGGGACAGGGAAGAAAGTCAGCCCCAGCATTTT
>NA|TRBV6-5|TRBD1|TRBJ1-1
CASSYGQARTEAFF
TGTGCCAGCAGTTACGGACAGGCCCGCACTGAAGCTTTCTTT
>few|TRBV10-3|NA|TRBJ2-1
CAISESLNEQFF
TGTGCCATCAGTGAGTCACTAAATGAGCAGTTCTTC
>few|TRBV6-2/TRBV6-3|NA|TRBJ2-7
CASRDTGTVYYEQYF
TGTGCCAGCAGAGATACCGGGACGGTCTACTACGAGCAGTACTTC
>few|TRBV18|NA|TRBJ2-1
CASSPILVTSGSYNEQFF
TGTGCCAGCTCACCAATTCTTGTGACGAGCGGCTCCTACAATGAGCAGTTCTTC
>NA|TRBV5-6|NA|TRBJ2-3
CASSLAMGTSTDTQYF
TGTGCCAGCAGCCTGGCCATGGGGACGAGCACAGATACGCAGTATTTT
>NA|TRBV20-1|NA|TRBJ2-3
CSARWTLGVTDTQYF
TGCAGTGCTAGATGGACATTGGGGGTCACAGATACGCAGTATTTT
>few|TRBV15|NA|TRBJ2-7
CAARRGRSSYEQYF
TGTGCCGCCAGGAGGGGAAGAAGCTCCTACGAGCAGTACTTC
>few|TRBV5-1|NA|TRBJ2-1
CASSLGRALYNEQFF
TGCGCCAGCAGCTTGGGCAGGGCCCTCTACAATGAGCAGTTCTTC
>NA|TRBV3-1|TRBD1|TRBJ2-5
CASRPPDRGRFKETQYF
TGTGCCAGCAGGCCACCTGACAGGGGGCGATTCAAGGAGACCCAGTACTTC
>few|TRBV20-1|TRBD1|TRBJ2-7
CSASDRGPVSYEQYF
TGCAGTGCTTCCGACAGGGGTCCCGTCTCCTACGAGCAGTACTTC
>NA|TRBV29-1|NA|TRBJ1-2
CSVDLRDGSGYTF
TGCAGCGTTGACTTAAGAGATGGGAGTGGCTACACCTTC
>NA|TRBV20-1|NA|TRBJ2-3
CSARVVTQDTQYF
TGCAGTGCTAGAGTAGTGACCCAAGATACGCAGTATTTT
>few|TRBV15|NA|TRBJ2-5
CATSPRGGMQETQYF
TGTGCCACCAGTCCCCGGGGAGGCATGCAAGAGACCCAGTACTTC
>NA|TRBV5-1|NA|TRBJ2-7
CASSLDLGDRLSSPPYEQYF
TGCGCCAGTAGCTTGGACCTAGGTGACAGGTTATCATCCCCTCCCTACGAGCAGTACTTC
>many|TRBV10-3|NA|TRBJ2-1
CAISDLNEQFF
TGTGCCATCAGTGATCTCAATGAGCAGTTCTTC
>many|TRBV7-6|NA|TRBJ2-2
CASSFSVGRATGELFF
TGTGCCAGCAGCTTTTCTGTCGGCAGGGCAACCGGGGAGCTGTTTTTT
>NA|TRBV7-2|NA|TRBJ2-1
CASSLAGLYEQFF
TGTGCCAGCAGCTTAGCGGGACTGTATGAGCAGTTCTTC
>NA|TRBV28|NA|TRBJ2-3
CASSAPPGRGATDTQYF
TGTGCCAGCAGTGCCCCGCCAGGGAGGGGGGCCACAGATACGCAGTATTTT
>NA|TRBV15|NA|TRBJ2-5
CATSGNRAAVGETRYF
TGTGCCACCAGCGGCAACAGGGCAGCGGTTGGAGAGACCCGGTACTTC
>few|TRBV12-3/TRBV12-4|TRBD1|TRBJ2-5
CASSLIILGGVQETQYF
TGTGCCAGCAGTTTAATTATATTAGGGGGCGTCCAAGAGACCCAGTACTTC
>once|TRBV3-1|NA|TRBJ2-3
CASSQSPGPTDTQYF
TGTGCCAGCAGCCAAAGCCCAGGACCTACAGATACGCAGTATTTT
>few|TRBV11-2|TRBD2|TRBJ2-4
CASSPGLAGSYKNIQYF
TGTGCCAGCAGCCCTGGACTAGCGGGGTCTTACAAAAACATTCAGTACTTC
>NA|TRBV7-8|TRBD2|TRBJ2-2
CASSPGGLAGGTGELFF
TGTGCCAGCAGCCCGGGGGGACTAGCGGGGGGAACCGGGGAGCTGTTTTTT
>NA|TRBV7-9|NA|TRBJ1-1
CASSLFDRAEAFF
TGTGCCAGCAGCTTATTTGACCGTGCTGAAGCTTTCTTT
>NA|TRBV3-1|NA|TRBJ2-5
CASRPRGSPGTQYF
TGTGCCAGCAGGCCCCGGGGCAGTCCGGGGACCCAGTACTTT
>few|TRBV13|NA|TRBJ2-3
CASSLDGLYTDTQYF
TGTGCCAGCAGCTTAGATGGTCTCTACACAGATACGCAGTATTTT
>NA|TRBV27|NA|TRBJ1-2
CASSAQGGGYTF
TGTGCCAGCAGTGCACAGGGAGGGGGCTACACCTTC
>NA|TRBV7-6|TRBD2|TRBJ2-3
CASSLGLPLAGTTDTQYF
TGTGCCAGCAGCTTAGGCCTCCCCCTAGCGGGGACCACAGATACGCAGTATTTT
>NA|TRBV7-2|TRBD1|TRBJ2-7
CASSLGAGQGLGEQYF
TGTGCCAGCAGCTTAGGCGCGGGACAGGGACTGGGCGAGCAGTACTTC
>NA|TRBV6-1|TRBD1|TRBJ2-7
CASSQTWTGTYEQYF
TGTGCCAGCAGTCAAACCTGGACAGGGACCTATGAGCAGTACTTC
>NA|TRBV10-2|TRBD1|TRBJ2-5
CASRGTGQGETQYF
TGCGCCAGCAGGGGGACAGGGCAGGGAGAGACCCAGTACTTC
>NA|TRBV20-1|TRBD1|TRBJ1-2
CSARTDRDHGYTF
TGCAGTGCTAGAACAGACAGGGATCATGGCTACACCTTC
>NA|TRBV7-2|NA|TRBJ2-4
CASSRTGGRTSKNIQYF
TGTGCCAGCAGCCGGACGGGCGGGCGAACGTCGAAAAACATTCAGTACTTC
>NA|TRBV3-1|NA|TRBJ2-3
CASSLLAPIGTDTQYF
TGTGCCAGCAGCCTCCTCGCCCCAATCGGGACAGATACGCAGTATTTT
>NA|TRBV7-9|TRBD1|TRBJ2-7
CASSLLGGRGPYEQYF
TGTGCCAGCAGCCTTCTTGGGGGCAGGGGGCCCTACGAGCAGTACTTC
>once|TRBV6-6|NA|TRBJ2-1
CASTDGVSYNEQFF
TGTGCCAGCACCGACGGGGTCTCCTACAATGAGCAGTTCTTC
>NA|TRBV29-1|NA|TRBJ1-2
CSVDLYRDYGYTF
TGCAGCGTTGATCTGTACAGGGACTATGGCTACACCTTC
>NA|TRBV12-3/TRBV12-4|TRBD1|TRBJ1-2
CASSPSGGGNYGYTF
TGTGCCAGCAGTCCCTCAGGGGGTGGTAACTATGGCTACACCTTC
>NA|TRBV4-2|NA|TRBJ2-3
CASSPTRPNPGTPPVSSTDTQYF
TGTGCCAGCAGCCCGACGAGACCCAACCCGGGGACGCCTCCAGTCTCTAGCACAGATACGCAGTATTTT
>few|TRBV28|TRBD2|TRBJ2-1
CASSLSGGTSYNEQFF
TGTGCCAGCAGTTTAAGCGGGGGGACCTCCTACAATGAGCAGTTCTTC